Sequencing of this T cell receptor (beta chain) was carried out in a study of T cell responses to AZD1222 COVID-19 vaccine. Overall study findings and caveats: Baseline serology detected seropositivity in only a handful of AZD1222 recipients. Nearly half of spike-specific TCRs reportedly target unmutated variant regions. Vaccine-related CD4 TCRs covered spike, predominating at 160-218 and 743-854.

Measured with immunoSEQ multiplex PCR; TCRdb has only the in-frame clones, and not every one. The profile covers under 130,000 clones, with 88% appearing a single time and 20% to 25% taken by the ten largest. V was pared by 3 bases and J by 9 bases, with 13 bases between. From germline, CDR1 is SGHTA and CDR2 FQGNSA. There are 13 residues in the CDR3. As for this clone: Its target is unknown.

The chain employs TRBV7-2 and TRBJ2-3; D may be TRBD1 (6 bases). This receptor was taken from an adult in good health. Sequenced material: peripheral blood, taken on day 0 of AZD1222 vaccination. CDR3 region: CASSLSFGTTQYF. The CDR3 nucleotides are TGTGCCAGCAGCTTGTCGTTCGGGACAACGCAGTATTTT.